The clone carrying this T cell receptor beta chain was observed a single time. This sample is drawn from a study of blood T cell repertoires in COVID-19. The CDR3 contains 15 residues. Germline assignment: CDR1 MGHRA and CDR2 YSYEKL. Trimming took 4 bases from V and 9 from J, leaving 22 bases between them. Method: immunoSEQ multiplex PCR; TCRdb's copy keeps in-frame clones and lacks some. The profile shows roughly 200,000 clones, 84% of them singletons. This receptor was taken from a woman younger than 45 who had been exposed to COVID-19. The V gene is TRBV4-1, the J gene TRBJ2-7, with a possible D match to TRBD1 (6 bases). The sample taken for sequencing was PBMCs or T cells enriched from blood (not recorded which). Written as DNA, the CDR3 is TGCGCCAGCAGCCGGGGACACCCCCTACCTTCCGGGCAGTACTTC. Protein product: CASSRGHPLPSGQYF.